This record looks at one TCR beta chain sequence and its context. The data were taken from a study of shared clonotypes between healthy human individuals. Background on the study: Each donor contributed plates that comprised three CD4 naive, three CD4 memory, two CD8 naive and one CD8 memory.

Germline loops: CDR1 GTSNPN, CDR2 SVGIG (reference sequence). This CDR3 is built from 13 residues. Trimming shortened V by 2 bases and J by 4 bases, and 12 bases separated the two germline ends. Sorted subsets were amplified in replicate PCRs using about 210 ng DNA, 30,000 to 35,000 T cell genomes. Authors' data handling: For the immunoSEQ data, sequences were junction-only without quality scores, so filtering differed. Data came from immunoSEQ multiplex PCR; TCRdb stores just in-frame clones and leaves some out. Clone size and the V and J calls come from that table; the DNA yielded D and trimming. Seen here are some 1,900,000 clones, about 94% observed once, and the top ten hold 1% to 1.5%. CD8 cells regarded as naive lacked CD45RO, were positively chosen for CCR7, and omitted terminally differentiated effector memory CD45RA+ cells.

The chain carries TRBV30 and TRBJ2-7, with a possible D match to TRBD1 (5 bases). The sequencing sample was made of naive CD8+ T cells sorted from blood. This TCR was recovered from a man aged 18 to 29 in good health. Here the CDR3 reads CAWSRGAGYEQYF. CDR3 coding DNA: TGTGCCTGGAGTCGTGGGGCAGGGTACGAGCAGTACTTC.